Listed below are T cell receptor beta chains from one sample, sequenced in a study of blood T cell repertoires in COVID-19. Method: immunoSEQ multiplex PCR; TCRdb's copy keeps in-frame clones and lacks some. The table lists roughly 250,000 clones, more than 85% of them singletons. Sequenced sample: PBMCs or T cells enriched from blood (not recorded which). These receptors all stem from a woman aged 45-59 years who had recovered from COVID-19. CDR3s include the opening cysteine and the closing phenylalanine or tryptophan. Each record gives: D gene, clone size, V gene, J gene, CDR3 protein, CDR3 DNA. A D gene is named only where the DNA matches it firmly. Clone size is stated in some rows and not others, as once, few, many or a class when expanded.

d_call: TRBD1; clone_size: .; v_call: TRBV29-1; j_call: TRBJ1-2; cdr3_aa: CSVEAWDRGAYGYTF; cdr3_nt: TGCAGCGTTGAAGCCTGGGACAGGGGGGCCTATGGCTACACCTTC
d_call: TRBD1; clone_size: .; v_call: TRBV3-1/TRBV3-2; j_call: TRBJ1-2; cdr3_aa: CASSPAGQYRYGYTF; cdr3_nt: TGTGCCAGCAGCCCGGCGGGACAGTATAGGTATGGCTACACCTTC
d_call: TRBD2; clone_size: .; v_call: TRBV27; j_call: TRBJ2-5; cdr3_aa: CASSSPTSGRQETQYF; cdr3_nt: TGTGCCAGCAGTTCCCCCACTAGCGGGAGACAAGAGACCCAGTACTTC
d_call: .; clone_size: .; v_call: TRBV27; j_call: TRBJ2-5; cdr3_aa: CASSLGTNWYQETQYF; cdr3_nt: TGTGCCAGCAGTTTAGGGACAAATTGGTACCAAGAGACCCAGTACTTC
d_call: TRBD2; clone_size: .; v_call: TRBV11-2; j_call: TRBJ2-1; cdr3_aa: CASRQPSGRYNEQFF; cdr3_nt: TGTGCCAGCAGGCAACCTAGCGGGCGTTACAATGAGCAGTTCTTC
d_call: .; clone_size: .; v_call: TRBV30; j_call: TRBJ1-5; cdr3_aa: CAWSGGTFEGQPQHF; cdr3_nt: TGTGCCTGGAGTGGAGGGACATTCGAGGGACAGCCCCAGCATTTT
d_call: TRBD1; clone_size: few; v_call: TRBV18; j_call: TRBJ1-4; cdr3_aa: CASSPGQGYEKLFF; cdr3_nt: TGTGCCAGCTCACCTGGACAGGGGTATGAAAAACTGTTTTTT
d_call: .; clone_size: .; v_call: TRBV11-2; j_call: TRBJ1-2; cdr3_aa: CASSLSGAGYGYTF; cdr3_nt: TGTGCCAGCAGCTTAAGTGGGGCCGGCTATGGCTACACCTTC
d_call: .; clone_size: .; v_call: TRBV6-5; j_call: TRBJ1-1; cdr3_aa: CASYRAIGNTEAFF; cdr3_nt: TGTGCCAGCTACAGGGCTATTGGGAACACTGAAGCTTTCTTT
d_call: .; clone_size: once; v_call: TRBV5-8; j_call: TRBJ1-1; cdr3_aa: CASSKRTGRVAEAFF; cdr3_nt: TGTGCCAGCAGCAAGAGGACGGGGAGAGTGGCTGAAGCTTTCTTT
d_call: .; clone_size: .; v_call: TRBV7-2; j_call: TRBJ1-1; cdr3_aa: CASSLFREGVAFF; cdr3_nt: TGTGCCAGCAGCTTATTCCGGGAGGGTGTAGCTTTCTTT
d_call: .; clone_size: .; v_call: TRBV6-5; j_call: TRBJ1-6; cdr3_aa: CASTTGQGMNSPLHF; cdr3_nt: TGTGCCAGCACCACCGGGCAGGGTATGAATTCACCCCTCCACTTT
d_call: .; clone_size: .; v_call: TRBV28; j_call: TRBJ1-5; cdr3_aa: CASSLGGTWGNQPQHF; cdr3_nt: TGTGCCAGCAGTTTAGGCGGAACGTGGGGCAATCAGCCCCAGCATTTT
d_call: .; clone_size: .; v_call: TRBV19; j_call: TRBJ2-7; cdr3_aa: CASSIAQGYEQYF; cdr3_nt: TGTGCCAGTAGTATAGCCCAGGGTTACGAGCAGTACTTC
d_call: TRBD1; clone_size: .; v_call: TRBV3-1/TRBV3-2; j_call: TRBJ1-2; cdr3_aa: CASSQSGGGDGYTF; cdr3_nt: TGTGCCAGCAGCCAATCAGGGGGCGGGGATGGCTACACCTTC
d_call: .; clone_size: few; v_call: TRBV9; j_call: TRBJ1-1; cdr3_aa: CASSVGQAMNTEAFF; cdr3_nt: TGTGCCAGCAGCGTAGGGCAGGCCATGAACACTGAAGCTTTCTTT
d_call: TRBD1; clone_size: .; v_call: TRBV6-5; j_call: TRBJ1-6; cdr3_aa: CASTIGQGDSPLHF; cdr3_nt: TGTGCCAGCACAATCGGACAGGGGGATTCACCCCTCCACTTT
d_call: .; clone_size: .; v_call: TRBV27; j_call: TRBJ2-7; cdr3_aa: CASTKRRAYEQYF; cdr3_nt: TGTGCCAGCACAAAGCGCAGGGCCTACGAGCAGTACTTC
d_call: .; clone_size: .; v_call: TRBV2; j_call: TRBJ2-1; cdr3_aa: CASNPMGISIEQFF; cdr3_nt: TGTGCCAGCAATCCGATGGGCATTTCAATCGAGCAGTTCTTC
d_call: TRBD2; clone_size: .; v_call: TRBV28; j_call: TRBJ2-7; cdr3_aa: CASQTSGTYEQYF; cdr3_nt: TGTGCCAGCCAGACTAGCGGTACCTACGAGCAGTACTTC
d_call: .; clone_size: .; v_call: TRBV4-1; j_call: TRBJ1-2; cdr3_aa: CASSPPPTAARRANYGYTF; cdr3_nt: TGCGCCAGCAGCCCACCCCCTACGGCGGCCCGGCGGGCTAACTATGGCTACACCTTC
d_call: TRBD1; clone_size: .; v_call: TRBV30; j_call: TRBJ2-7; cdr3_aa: CAWSGHRGRAYEQYF; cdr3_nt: TGTGCCTGGAGTGGTCACAGGGGGCGAGCCTACGAGCAGTACTTC
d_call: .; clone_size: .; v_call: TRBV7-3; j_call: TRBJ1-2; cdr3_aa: CASSLNGGAAGYTF; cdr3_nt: TGTGCCAGCAGCTTAAACGGGGGGGCAGCTGGCTACACCTTC
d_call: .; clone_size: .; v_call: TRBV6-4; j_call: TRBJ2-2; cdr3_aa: CASSENGNTGELFF; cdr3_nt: TGTGCCAGCAGTGAGAACGGGAACACCGGGGAGCTGTTTTTT
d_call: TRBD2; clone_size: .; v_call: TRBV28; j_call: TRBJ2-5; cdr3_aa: CASTWSGMRETQYF; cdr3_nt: TGTGCCAGCACGTGGAGCGGGATGAGGGAGACCCAGTACTTC
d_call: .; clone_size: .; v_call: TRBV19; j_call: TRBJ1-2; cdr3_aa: CASRVRQGRRYTF; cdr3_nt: TGTGCCAGTAGGGTCCGGCAGGGCAGGCGCTACACCTTC
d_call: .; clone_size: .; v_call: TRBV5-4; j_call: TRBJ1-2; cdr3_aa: CASSSIRTRAGYTF; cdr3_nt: TGTGCCAGCAGCTCAATCAGGACAAGGGCTGGCTACACCTTC
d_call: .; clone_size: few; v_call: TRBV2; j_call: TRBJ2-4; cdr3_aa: CASQDSGNIQYF; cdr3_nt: TGTGCCAGCCAAGACAGTGGGAACATTCAGTACTTC
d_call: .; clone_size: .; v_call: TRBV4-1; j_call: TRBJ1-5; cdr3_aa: CASSQWVRRPYNQPQHF; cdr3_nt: TGCGCCAGCAGCCAATGGGTTCGGAGGCCTTATAATCAGCCCCAGCATTTT
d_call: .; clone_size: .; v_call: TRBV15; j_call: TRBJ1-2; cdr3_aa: CATSRDPGQTYGYTF; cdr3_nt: TGTGCCACCAGCAGAGATCCTGGACAGACATATGGCTACACCTTC
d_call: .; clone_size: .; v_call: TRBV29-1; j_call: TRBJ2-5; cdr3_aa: CSVVANLETQYF; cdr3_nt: TGCAGCGTAGTAGCGAATCTTGAGACCCAGTACTTC
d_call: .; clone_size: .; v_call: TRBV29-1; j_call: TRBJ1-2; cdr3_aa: CSVDKVGASGYTF; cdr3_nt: TGCAGCGTTGACAAGGTGGGGGCGTCAGGCTACACCTTC
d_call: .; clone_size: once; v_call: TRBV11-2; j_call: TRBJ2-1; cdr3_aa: CASSYSDEQFF; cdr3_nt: TGTGCCAGCAGCTATAGCGATGAGCAGTTCTTC
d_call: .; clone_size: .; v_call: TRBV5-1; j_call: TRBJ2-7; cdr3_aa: CASSSSTRSYEQYF; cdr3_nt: TGCGCCAGCAGCTCAAGTACGAGATCGTACGAGCAGTACTTC
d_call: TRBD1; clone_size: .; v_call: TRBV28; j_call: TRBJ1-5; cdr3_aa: CASSSGTGAYYNQPQHF; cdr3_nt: TGTGCCAGCAGTTCAGGGACAGGGGCCTACTACAATCAGCCCCAGCATTTT
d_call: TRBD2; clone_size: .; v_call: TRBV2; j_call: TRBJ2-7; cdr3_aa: CASIESPSGTYEQYF; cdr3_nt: TGTGCCAGCATTGAGAGTCCTAGCGGAACCTACGAGCAGTACTTC
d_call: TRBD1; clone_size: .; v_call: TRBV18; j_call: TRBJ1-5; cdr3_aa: CASSGTGAGNQPQHF; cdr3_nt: TGTGCCAGCTCTGGGACAGGGGCGGGCAATCAGCCCCAGCATTTT
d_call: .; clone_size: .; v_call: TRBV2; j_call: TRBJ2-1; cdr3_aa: CASSLEVVQFF; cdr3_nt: TGTGCCAGCAGCCTAGAAGTTGTCCAGTTCTTC
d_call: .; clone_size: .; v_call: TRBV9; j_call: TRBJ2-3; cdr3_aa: CASSVVDTSTDTQYF; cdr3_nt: TGTGCCAGCAGCGTAGTGGACACAAGCACAGATACGCAGTATTTT
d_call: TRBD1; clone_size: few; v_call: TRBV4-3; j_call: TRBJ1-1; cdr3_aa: CASSQGLGQAWENTEAFF; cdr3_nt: TGCGCCAGCAGCCAGGGCCTGGGACAGGCGTGGGAGAACACTGAAGCTTTCTTT